Following are 16 T cell receptor beta chains from one sample sequenced in a study of cytomegalovirus exposure and HLA in healthy donors (TCRdb year 2017). Libraries were built with the immunoSEQ multiplex PCR assay. A mixture of 60 forward primers for TCR Vbeta segments and 13 reverse primers for TCR Jbeta segments was used in the multiplex PCR. TCRdb holds this immuneACCESS table with in-frame rearrangements only. Some clones are missing; in checked studies, unresolved V genes explain under half, and the rest has no known cause. The sample records about 170,000 clones, about 80% of which are singletons. The ten most abundant clones make up approximately 6.8% of the sample. Source material: PBMCs. These receptors were obtained from a man aged 30-40 years in good health and CMV-seropositive.

The chain carries TRBV25-1 and TRBJ2-7; 8 bases are a match to TRBD1. CDR3 length: 14 amino acids. The germline V gene encodes CDR1 MGHDK and CDR2 SYGVNS. Trimming cost V 3 bases and J 2 bases; bases outside gene matches: 3. CDR3 DNA: TGTGCCAGCAGTGAGGGACAGGTTACCTACGAGCAGTACTTC. It codes for CASSEGQVTYEQYF.

The chain joins TRBV30 to TRBJ1-4; the D is unclear. Germline V gene lookup returns CDR1 GTSNPN and CDR2 SVGIG (reference sequence). V lost 3 bases and J 8 bases, leaving 16 bases between the germline ends. This CDR3 is built from 14 residues. The CDR3 region is CAWSRRSTEEKLFF. CDR3 bases: TGTGCCTGGAGCCGTCGGTCGACGGAGGAAAAACTGTTTTTT.

The chain is built from TRBV11-2 and TRBJ2-2; 12 nucleotides align to TRBD1. Germline CDR1 and CDR2: SGHAT and FQNNGV. This CDR3 is built from 17 residues. J gave up 4 bases and V 6 bases, and 9 bases lay outside the gene matches. CDR3 amino acids: CASRQGRGQGATGELFF. As DNA, the CDR3 is TGTGCCAGCAGACAGGGGAGGGGACAGGGGGCCACCGGGGAGCTGTTTTTT.

The rearrangement joins TRBV27 to TRBJ1-3; D not certain. The CDR3 has 17 amino acids. V lost 5 bases, J lost 0 bases, and 17 bases lay in between. Germline V lookup: CDR1 MNHEY, CDR2 SMNVEV (reference sequence). CDR3 nucleotide sequence: TGTGCCAGCAGTCTAGACCGCCACCTAAGCTCTGGAAACACCATATATTTT. Amino acids: CASSLDRHLSSGNTIYF.

This chain connects TRBV14 to TRBJ2-1; D is ambiguous. The CDR3 consists of 15 residues. Trimming shortened V by 6 bases and J by 1 base, and 13 bases separated the two germline ends. Germline V gives CDR1 SGHDN, CDR2 FVKESK. The CDR3 sequence: CASRLTTASYNEQFF. Here the CDR3 DNA reads TGTGCCAGCAGATTGACAACGGCATCCTACAATGAGCAGTTCTTC.

The V call is TRBV9, the J call TRBJ1-1; 7 nucleotides align to TRBD1. The CDR3 has 14 residues. The V and J ends lost 3 bases and 3 bases, in that order; junction bases with no gene match: 5. CDR1 and CDR2 from the germline V gene are SGDLS and YYNGEE. The CDR3 reads CASSEQGRDTEAFF. The CDR3 nucleotides are TGTGCCAGCAGCGAACAGGGGCGGGACACTGAAGCTTTCTTT. The whole variable domain, remainder taken from reference TRBV9 and TRBJ1-1, is DSGVTQTPKHLITATGQRVTLRCSPRSGDLSVYWYQQSLDQGLQFLIQYYNGEERAKGNILERFSAQQFPDLHSELNLSSLELGDSALYFCASSEQGRDTEAFFGQGTRLTVV.

This chain links TRBV28 with TRBJ1-1; D perhaps matches TRBD1 (5 bases). The CDR3 runs to 14 residues. CDR1 MDHEN and CDR2 SYDVKM come from the germline V gene. The germline V and J ends were trimmed by 3 bases and 3 bases, with 11 bases remaining between them. Here the CDR3 DNA reads TGTGCCAGCAGTTTGGGGACTAAGGACACTGAAGCTTTCTTT. Its protein product is CASSLGTKDTEAFF.

The chain employs TRBV7-3 and TRBJ2-1, with 8 bases identical to TRBD2. Germline loops: CDR1 SGHTA, CDR2 FQGTGA. This CDR3 region has 18 residues. J was trimmed by 0 bases and V by 1 base; bases with no gene match: 8. Here the CDR3 DNA reads TGTGCCAGCAGCTTAAGATCCGGGGGGGCCCTCTCCTACAATGAGCAGTTCTTC. This translates into CASSLRSGGALSYNEQFF.

The V and J genes are TRBV18 and TRBJ1-1; D is perhaps TRBD1 (6 bases). In germline, CDR1 is KGHSH, CDR2 LQKENI. The CDR3 spans 16 residues. V dropped 2 bases and J dropped 0 bases, with 13 bases sitting between them. This CDR3 is CASSPGPGDMNTEAFF. The CDR3 DNA follows: TGTGCCAGCTCACCAGGGCCAGGGGATATGAACACTGAAGCTTTCTTT.

V and J are TRBV4-3 and TRBJ1-2; weak D call: TRBD1 (5 bases). Per germline, CDR1 LGHNA and CDR2 YSLEER. Trimming took off 1 base at V and 8 bases at J, with 20 bases between the two ends. The CDR3 extends over 16 amino acids. For the CDR3, the DNA is TGCGCCAGCAGCCAAGGGGGTAATGGGGCCCTTAGGGGCTACACCTTC. It codes for CASSQGGNGALRGYTF.

V and J are TRBV5-1 and TRBJ1-4, with TRBD1 matching over 8 bases. The CDR3 totals 14 residues. After removal of 4 bases from V and 8 bases from J, the junction contained 7 bases not matched to a gene. The germline gives CDR1 SGHRS, CDR2 YFSETQ. The CDR3 region is CASSIGQGGEKLFF. The CDR3 DNA reads TGCGCCAGCAGCATAGGACAGGGAGGAGAAAAACTGTTTTTT.

This chain connects TRBV7-9 to TRBJ1-5; 8 nucleotides line up with TRBD1. With V trimmed by 5 bases and J by 6 bases, 9 bases remained unmatched. Germline V gene lookup returns CDR1 SEHNR and CDR2 FQNEAQ (reference sequence). The CDR3 covers 15 residues. The CDR3 nucleotides read TGTGCCAGCAGCCACGACAGGGGAATGGCTCAGCCCCAGCATTTT. Translated, it gives CASSHDRGMAQPQHF.

V usage is TRBV6-5 and J usage is TRBJ1-6, with 7 bases aligning to TRBD1. The CDR3 is 15 amino acids. The V gene's germline CDR1 is MNHEY and CDR2 SVGAGI. Unmatched junction bases numbered 5, after V lost 6 bases and J lost 3 bases. The DNA for the CDR3 is TGTGCCAGCAGCCAGGGGGAGGTCTATAATTCACCCCTCCACTTT. Translating it yields CASSQGEVYNSPLHF.

This clone was counted once. The chain carries TRBV27 and TRBJ2-7; 7 bases map to TRBD2. The CDR3 contains 13 residues. Germline CDR1 and CDR2: MNHEY and SMNVEV (reference sequence). The ends lost 5 bases at V and 3 bases at J; junction bases unmatched: 4. The CDR3 nucleotides are TGTGCCAGCAGTCGGCGGGGGAACTACGAGCAGTACTTC. It yields the protein CASSRRGNYEQYF.

There are a few counts of this clone. The gene calls are TRBV7-9 and TRBJ2-1; D gene uncertain. The germline gives CDR1 SEHNR, CDR2 FQNEAQ (reference sequence). The CDR3 extends over 14 amino acids. The CDR3 loop is CATHDERSYNEQFF. Here the CDR3 DNA reads TGTGCAACCCACGATGAGCGCTCCTACAATGAGCAGTTCTTC.

The chain is built from TRBV20-1 and TRBJ2-1; D not resolved. Trimming left V 0 bases short and J 6 bases short, with 3 bases between. Germline CDR1 is DFQATT and CDR2 is SNEGSKA (reference sequence). This CDR3 has 11 amino acids. The CDR3 is CSARDINEQFF. As DNA, the CDR3 is TGCAGTGCTAGAGACATCAATGAGCAGTTCTTC.